Below, 21 T cell receptor beta chains from the same sample are listed, as sequenced in a study of T cell responses to AZD1222 COVID-19 vaccine. Assay used: immunoSEQ multiplex PCR; TCRdb lists only in-frame clones, some missing. The repertoire holds about 160,000 clones, with under 95% as singletons. The source was peripheral blood, collected on day 0 of MenACWY control vaccination. The origin of the receptors is an adult in good health.

The chain uses TRBV18 and TRBJ2-7; 7 nucleotides agree with TRBD2. Germline loops: CDR1 KGHSH, CDR2 LQKENI. Trimming at V came to 4 bases and at J to 5 bases, leaving 11 bases not matched to a gene. This CDR3 has 15 amino acids. The CDR3 here is CASSLAGRGTHEQYF. CDR3 bases: TGTGCCAGCTCACTAGCGGGTCGGGGTACCCACGAGCAGTACTTC.

The chain combines TRBV5-1 with TRBJ2-3; a possible D gene is TRBD2 (7 bases). Germline loops: CDR1 SGHRS, CDR2 YFSETQ. V was clipped by 7 bases and J by 0 bases, with 24 bases between them. The CDR3 has 18 amino acids. The CDR3 protein is CASRRWISTGGSTDTQYF. The CDR3 DNA sequence: TGCGCCAGCCGTCGGTGGATCTCCACGGGGGGCAGCACAGATACGCAGTATTTT.

In DNA form, the CDR3 reads TGTGCCACCAGCAGAGATAAGTCCGGATACGAGCAGTACTTC. This translates into CATSRDKSGYEQYF. The V gene is TRBV15, the J gene TRBJ2-7; no reliable D call. The V gene's germline CDR1 is LNHNV and CDR2 YYDKDF (reference sequence). This CDR3 region has 14 residues. V lost 0 bases and J 4 bases, leaving 10 bases between the germline ends.

This chain links TRBV5-6 with TRBJ2-5; TRBD1 aligns across 9 bases. Germline V gene lookup returns CDR1 SGHDT and CDR2 YYEEEE. This CDR3 contains 15 residues. The ends lost 3 bases at V and 1 base at J; junction bases unmatched: 4. CDR3 nucleotides: TGTGCCAGCAGCTGGGCGGGACAGGGCCAAGAGACCCAGTACTTC. Translating gives CASSWAGQGQETQYF.

The chain carries TRBV2 and TRBJ2-1; 10 bases line up with TRBD1. CDR1 is SNHLY and CDR2 is FYNNEI in the germline V gene. The CDR3 is 16 amino acids. V lost 4 bases, J lost 6 bases, and 9 bases stayed unmatched. The CDR3 sequence is CASSVFRQGASNEQFF. The DNA of the CDR3 is TGTGCCAGCAGTGTTTTTAGACAGGGGGCTAGCAATGAGCAGTTCTTC. The whole variable domain, remainder taken from reference TRBV2 and TRBJ2-1, is EPEVTQTPSHQVTQMGQEVILRCVPISNHLYFYWYRQILGQKVEFLVSFYNNEISEKSEIFDDQFSVERPDGSNFTLKIRSTKLEDSAMYFCASSVFRQGASNEQFFGPGTRLTVL.

The CDR3 here is CAIKRDPDEKLFF. The CDR3 DNA is TGTGCCATCAAGAGGGACCCCGATGAAAAACTGTTTTTT. The rearrangement uses TRBV10-3 and TRBJ1-4; D is perhaps TRBD1 (5 bases). This CDR3 comprises 13 residues. Germline assignment: CDR1 ENHRY and CDR2 SYGVKD. With 7 bases removed from V and 6 bases from J, the gap between germline ends came to 12 bases.

CDR3 loop: CAQRGRKKYNSNQPQHF. CDR3 DNA: TGCGCTCAACGTGGTCGTAAGAAATATAATAGCAATCAGCCCCAGCATTTT. This chain links TRBV10-1 with TRBJ1-5; D is uncertain. The germline gives CDR1 WNHNN, CDR2 SYGVQD (reference sequence). The length of the CDR3 is 17 residues.

This chain links TRBV6-5 with TRBJ2-7; D is unclear. With 2 bases removed from V and 6 bases from J, the gap between germline ends came to 11 bases. The CDR3 runs to 13 residues. Germline-derived CDR1 and CDR2 are MNHEY and SVGAGI. The chain's CDR3 is CASSYAPRVEQYF. The CDR3 region has the DNA TGTGCCAGCAGTTACGCCCCAAGAGTCGAGCAGTACTTC.

The chain links TRBV7-3 to TRBJ2-1, with TRBD2 matching over 8 bases. J gave up 0 bases and V 0 bases, and 4 bases lay outside the gene matches. Germline V gene data show CDR1 as SGHTA and CDR2 as FQGTGA. The CDR3 runs 17 residues. The CDR3 loop reads CASSLTSGISSYNEQFF. The DNA for the CDR3 is TGTGCCAGCAGCTTAACTAGCGGGATTAGCTCCTACAATGAGCAGTTCTTC.

About this clone itself: One end of the junction fails to match germline, which may point to a read error. The chain employs TRBV27 and TRBJ2-1, with 11 bases matching TRBD2. The CDR3 contains 15 residues. Germline values: CDR1 MNHEY, CDR2 SMNVEV (reference sequence). The CDR3 reads CASCFTNSGGGEQFF. DNA of the CDR3: TGTGCCAGCTGTTTCACGAATAGCGGGGGGGGTGAGCAGTTCTTC.

This clone was found once. The chain uses TRBV5-4 and TRBJ2-3; 7 bases align to TRBD2. The J segment lost 9 bases and the V segment lost 7 bases, leaving 8 bases of the junction unmatched. CDR1 SGHNT and CDR2 YYREEE come from the germline V gene (reference sequence). The CDR3 contains 12 residues. This CDR3 is CASGAGEGTQYF. CDR3 in DNA: TGTGCCAGCGGCGCGGGAGAGGGAACGCAGTATTTT.

The chain has TRBV18 and TRBJ2-5; 7 bases fit TRBD2. V lost 3 bases, J lost 5 bases, and 9 bases stayed unmatched. This CDR3 is 15 amino acids long. CDR1 and CDR2 (germline): KGHSH, LQKENI. The CDR3 bases are TGTGCCAGCTCACCGGTTAGCGGGCTAGGGGAGACCCAGTACTTC. Protein sequence: CASSPVSGLGETQYF.

The CDR3 nucleotides read TGTGCCAGCTGTCTAGGGACTAGCGGAACTACAGATACGCAGTATTTT. Residues: CASCLGTSGTTDTQYF. This chain links TRBV13 with TRBJ2-3; 11 bases fit TRBD2. CDR1 PRHDT and CDR2 FYEKMQ come from the germline V gene (reference sequence). This CDR3 region has 16 residues. V gave up 8 bases and J gave up 3 bases; unmatched junction bases: 10.

The chain is built from TRBV9 and TRBJ2-1, with D unclear. The CDR3 spans 17 residues. From germline, CDR1 is SGDLS and CDR2 YYNGEE. Trimming shortened V by 4 bases and J by 0 bases, and 17 bases separated the two germline ends. The CDR3 reads CASSPPPPDSSYNEQFF. CDR3 DNA: TGTGCCAGCAGCCCACCTCCTCCCGATTCCTCCTACAATGAGCAGTTCTTC.

The chain uses TRBV18 and TRBJ1-1; D is undetermined. The germline V gene encodes CDR1 KGHSH and CDR2 LQKENI. Deletions cut 3 bases from V and 5 bases from J, with 16 bases between. This CDR3 spans 15 amino acids. The CDR3 DNA follows: TGTGCCAGCTCACCCTTAGAGGGAACGTTGACTGAAGCTTTCTTT. Its protein is CASSPLEGTLTEAFF.

As concerns this clone: A junction end diverges from the germline sequence, so it may reflect a read error. J is TRBJ2-5 and V is TRBV12-5; D is perhaps TRBD1 (5 bases). Germline CDR1 reads LGHNT; CDR2 reads FRNRAP. This CDR3 has 11 amino acids. The CDR3: CASAFLGQGNF. Here the CDR3 DNA reads TGTGCTAGTGCCTTTCTCGGGCAGGGTAACTTC.

A word on this clone: The sample has other DNA sequences that encode this CDR3 too. This sequence joins TRBV9 and TRBJ1-5; D gene uncertain. V gave up 0 bases and J gave up 3 bases, with 10 bases separating them. Germline V lookup: CDR1 SGDLS, CDR2 YYNGEE. The CDR3 runs to 15 residues. In DNA, the CDR3 is TGTGCCAGCAGCGTAGCCCCAGGTCCCAATCAGCCCCAGCATTTT. Amino acids: CASSVAPGPNQPQHF. The full variable domain, its missing parts supplied by reference TRBV9 and TRBJ1-5, is DSGVTQTPKHLITATGQRVTLRCSPRSGDLSVYWYQQSLDQGLQFLIQYYNGEERAKGNILERFSAQQFPDLHSELNLSSLELGDSALYFCASSVAPGPNQPQHFGDGTRLSIL.

The rearrangement uses TRBV7-9 and TRBJ2-1, with a weak D call TRBD2 (5 bases). V shed 4 bases and J shed 9 bases, with 19 bases lying between them. CDR3 size: 15 residues. The V gene's germline CDR1 is SEHNR and CDR2 FQNEAQ (reference sequence). The CDR3 reads CASSSRDRLGSEQFF. The CDR3 coding sequence is TGTGCCAGCAGCTCCCGGGATCGACTGGGCAGTGAGCAGTTCTTC.

The J gene is TRBJ1-2, the V gene TRBV29-1; 10 bases are a match to TRBD1. V gave up 0 bases and J gave up 8 bases; unmatched junction bases: 12. This CDR3 is 16 amino acids long. The germline gives CDR1 SQVTM, CDR2 ANQGSEA. The CDR3 nucleotides are TGCAGCGTTGAAGATTCCTCGACAGGGGGCAGGGGCGGCTACACCTTC. Its protein product is CSVEDSSTGGRGGYTF. Looking up the rest from reference TRBV29-1 and TRBJ1-2 gives the full variable domain: SAVISQKPSRDICQRGTSLTIQCQVDSQVTMMFWYRQQPGQSLTLIATANQGSEATYESGFVIDKFPISRPNLTFSTLTVSNMSPEDSSIYLCSVEDSSTGGRGGYTFGSGTRLTVV.

This chain joins TRBV28 and TRBJ2-7, with 11 bases that match TRBD1. Germline CDR1 and CDR2: MDHEN and SYDVKM. The CDR3 consists of 15 residues. Trimming at V came to 10 bases and at J to 4 bases, leaving 12 bases not matched to a gene. The CDR3 region is CATYGTGGEGYEQYF. As DNA, the CDR3 is TGTGCCACCTATGGGACAGGGGGGGAAGGGTACGAGCAGTACTTC.

This rearrangement joins TRBV5-1 to TRBJ1-1; D not certain. Germline V lookup: CDR1 SGHRS, CDR2 YFSETQ. Trimming shortened V by 4 bases and J by 7 bases, and 11 bases separated the two germline ends. The CDR3 is 12 residues long. CDR3 residues: CASSQSRNEAFF. As DNA, the CDR3 is TGCGCCAGCAGCCAATCGCGTAATGAAGCTTTCTTT. The whole variable domain, remainder taken from reference TRBV5-1 and TRBJ1-1, is KAGVTQTPRYLIKTRGQQVTLSCSPISGHRSVSWYQQTPGQGLQFLFEYFSETQRNKGNFPGRFSGRQFSNSRSEMNVSTLELGDSALYLCASSQSRNEAFFGQGTRLTVV.